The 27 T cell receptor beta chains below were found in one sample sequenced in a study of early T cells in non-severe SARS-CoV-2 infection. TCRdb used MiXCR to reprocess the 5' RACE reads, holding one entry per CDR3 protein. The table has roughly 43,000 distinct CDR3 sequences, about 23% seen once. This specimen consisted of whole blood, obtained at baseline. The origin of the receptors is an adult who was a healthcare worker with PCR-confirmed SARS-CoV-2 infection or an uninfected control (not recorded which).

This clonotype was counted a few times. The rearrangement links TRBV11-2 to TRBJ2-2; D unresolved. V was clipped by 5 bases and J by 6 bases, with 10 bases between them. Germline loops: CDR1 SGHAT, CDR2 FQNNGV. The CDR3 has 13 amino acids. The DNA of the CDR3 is TGTGCCAGCAGCGCTCAGTGGCCCGGGGAGCTGTTTTTT. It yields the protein CASSAQWPGELFF.

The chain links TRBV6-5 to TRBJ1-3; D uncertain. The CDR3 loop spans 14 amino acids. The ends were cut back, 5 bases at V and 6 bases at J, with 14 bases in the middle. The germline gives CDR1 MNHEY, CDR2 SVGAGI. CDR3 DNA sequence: TGTGCCAGCAGTAAAGCCACTGGAGAAAACACCATATATTTT. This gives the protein CASSKATGENTIYF.

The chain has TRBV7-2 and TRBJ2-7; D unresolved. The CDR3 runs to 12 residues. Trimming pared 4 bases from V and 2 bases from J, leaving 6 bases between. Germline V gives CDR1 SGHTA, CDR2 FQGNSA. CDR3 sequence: CASSSSPYEQYF. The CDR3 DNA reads TGTGCCAGCAGCTCGAGCCCCTACGAGCAGTACTTC.

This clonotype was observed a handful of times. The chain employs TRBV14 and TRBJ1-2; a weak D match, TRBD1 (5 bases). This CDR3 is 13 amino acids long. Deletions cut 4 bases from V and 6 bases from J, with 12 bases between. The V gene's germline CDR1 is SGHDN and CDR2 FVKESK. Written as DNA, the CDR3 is TGTGCCAGCAGCCCAGTTTGGGACCATGGCTACACCTTC. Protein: CASSPVWDHGYTF.

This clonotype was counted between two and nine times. As DNA, the CDR3 is TGCAGTGCTAGAGATCTCGGCGGGGGTGTCGGGGAGCTGTTTTTT. Protein sequence: CSARDLGGGVGELFF. The chain employs TRBV20-1 and TRBJ2-2, with 7 bases matching TRBD2. The CDR3 loop spans 15 amino acids. CDR1 DFQATT and CDR2 SNEGSKA come from the germline V gene (reference sequence). V shed 0 bases and J 7 bases; nucleotides not matched to a gene: 8.

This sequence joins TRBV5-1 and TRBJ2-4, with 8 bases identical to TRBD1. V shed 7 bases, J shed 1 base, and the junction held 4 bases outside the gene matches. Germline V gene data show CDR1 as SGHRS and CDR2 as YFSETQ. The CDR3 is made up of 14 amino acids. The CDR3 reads CASSGGSAKNIQYF. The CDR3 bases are TGCGCCAGCTCAGGGGGCTCGGCCAAAAACATTCAGTACTTC.

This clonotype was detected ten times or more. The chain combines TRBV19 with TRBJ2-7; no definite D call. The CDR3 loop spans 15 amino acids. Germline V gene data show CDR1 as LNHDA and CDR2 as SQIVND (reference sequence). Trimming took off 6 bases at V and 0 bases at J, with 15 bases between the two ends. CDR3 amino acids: CASSRDRARSYEQYF. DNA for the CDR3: TGTGCCAGTAGCAGAGACCGGGCGCGCTCCTACGAGCAGTACTTC.

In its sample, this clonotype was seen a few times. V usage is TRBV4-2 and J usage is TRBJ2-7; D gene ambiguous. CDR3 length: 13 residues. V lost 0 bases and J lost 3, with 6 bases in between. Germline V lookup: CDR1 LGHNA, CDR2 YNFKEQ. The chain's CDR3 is CASSQERFYEQYF. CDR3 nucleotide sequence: TGTGCCAGCAGCCAAGAGAGGTTCTACGAGCAGTACTTC.

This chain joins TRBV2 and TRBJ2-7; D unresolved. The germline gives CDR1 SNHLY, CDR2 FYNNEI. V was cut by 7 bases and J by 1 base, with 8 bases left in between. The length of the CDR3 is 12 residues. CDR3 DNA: TGTGCCAGCAATGGGCAGTCCTACGAGCAGTACTTC. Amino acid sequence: CASNGQSYEQYF.

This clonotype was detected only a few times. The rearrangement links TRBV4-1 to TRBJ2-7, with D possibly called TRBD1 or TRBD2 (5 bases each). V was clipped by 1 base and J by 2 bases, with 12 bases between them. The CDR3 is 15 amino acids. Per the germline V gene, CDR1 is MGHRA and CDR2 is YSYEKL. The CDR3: CASSQAPGRAYEQYF. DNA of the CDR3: TGCGCCAGCAGCCAAGCGCCGGGACGAGCCTACGAGCAGTACTTC.

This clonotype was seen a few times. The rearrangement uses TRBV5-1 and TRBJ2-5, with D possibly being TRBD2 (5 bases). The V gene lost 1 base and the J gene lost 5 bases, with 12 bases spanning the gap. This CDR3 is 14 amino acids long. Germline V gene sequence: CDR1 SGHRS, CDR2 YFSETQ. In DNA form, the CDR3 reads TGCGCCAGCAGCTTGTACCGGGGTCGGGAGACCCAGTACTTC. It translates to CASSLYRGRETQYF.

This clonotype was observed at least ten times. The CDR3: CASSEGGDSYNEQFF. The CDR3 region has the DNA TGTGCCAGCAGTGAGGGCGGGGACTCCTACAATGAGCAGTTCTTC. This chain connects TRBV2 to TRBJ2-1; D perhaps matches TRBD2 (6 bases). Trimming pared 3 bases from V and 0 bases from J, leaving 9 bases between. CDR3 length equals 15 residues. Germline loops: CDR1 SNHLY, CDR2 FYNNEI. The whole variable domain, remainder taken from reference TRBV2 and TRBJ2-1, is EPEVTQTPSHQVTQMGQEVILRCVPISNHLYFYWYRQILGQKVEFLVSFYNNEISEKSEIFDDQFSVERPDGSNFTLKIRSTKLEDSAMYFCASSEGGDSYNEQFFGPGTRLTVL.

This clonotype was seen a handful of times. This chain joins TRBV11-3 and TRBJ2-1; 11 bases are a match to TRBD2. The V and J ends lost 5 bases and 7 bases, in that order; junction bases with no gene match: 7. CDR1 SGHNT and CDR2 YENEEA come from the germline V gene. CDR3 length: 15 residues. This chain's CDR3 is CASSATGTSGNEQFF. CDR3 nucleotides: TGTGCCAGCAGCGCCACCGGGACTAGCGGTAATGAGCAGTTCTTC.

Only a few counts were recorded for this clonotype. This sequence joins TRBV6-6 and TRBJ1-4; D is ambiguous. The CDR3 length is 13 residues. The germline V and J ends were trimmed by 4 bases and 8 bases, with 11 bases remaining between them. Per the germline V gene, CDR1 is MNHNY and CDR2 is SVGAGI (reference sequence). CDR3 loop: CASSSDQGEKLFF. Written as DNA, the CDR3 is TGTGCCAGCAGTTCCGACCAAGGAGAAAAACTGTTTTTT.

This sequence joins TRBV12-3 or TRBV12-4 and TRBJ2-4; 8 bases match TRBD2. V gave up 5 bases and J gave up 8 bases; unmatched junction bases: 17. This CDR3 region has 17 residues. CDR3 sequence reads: CASSHNGRGADPYIQYF. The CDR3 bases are TGTGCCAGCAGTCATAATGGGCGGGGGGCTGACCCTTACATTCAGTACTTC.

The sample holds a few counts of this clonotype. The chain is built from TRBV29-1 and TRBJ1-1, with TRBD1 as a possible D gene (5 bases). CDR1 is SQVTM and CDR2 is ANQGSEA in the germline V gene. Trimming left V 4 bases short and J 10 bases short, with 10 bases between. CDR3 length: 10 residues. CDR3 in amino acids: CSVAAGPAFF. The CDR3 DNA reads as TGCAGCGTTGCAGCAGGGCCAGCTTTCTTT.

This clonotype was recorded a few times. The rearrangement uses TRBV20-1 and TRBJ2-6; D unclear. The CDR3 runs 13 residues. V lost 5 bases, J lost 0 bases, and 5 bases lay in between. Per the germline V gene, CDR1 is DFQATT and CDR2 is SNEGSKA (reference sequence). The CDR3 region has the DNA TGCAGTGCTCGCCCCTCTGGGGCCAACGTCCTGACTTTC. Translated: CSARPSGANVLTF.

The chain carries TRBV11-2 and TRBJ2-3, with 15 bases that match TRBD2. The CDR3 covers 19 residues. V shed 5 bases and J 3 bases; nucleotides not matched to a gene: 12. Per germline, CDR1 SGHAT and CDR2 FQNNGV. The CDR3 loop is CASSLYPRTSGGATDTQYF. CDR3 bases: TGTGCCAGCAGCCTATACCCTCGGACTAGCGGGGGGGCAACAGATACGCAGTATTTT.

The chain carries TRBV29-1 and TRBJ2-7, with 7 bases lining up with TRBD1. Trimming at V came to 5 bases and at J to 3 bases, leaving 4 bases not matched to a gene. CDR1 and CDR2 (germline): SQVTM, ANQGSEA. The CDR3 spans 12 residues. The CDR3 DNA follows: TGCAGCGTTCAGGGACAGCTCTACGAGCAGTACTTC. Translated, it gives CSVQGQLYEQYF.

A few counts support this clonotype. CDR3 residues: CASSQGAGDGEKLFF. The CDR3 DNA reads as TGTGCCAGCAGCCAAGGGGCAGGGGATGGGGAAAAACTGTTTTTT. The chain recombines TRBV7-2 with TRBJ1-4, with a possible D match to TRBD1 (6 bases). V lost 5 bases to trimming and J lost 8 bases, with 18 bases between them. The CDR3 is made up of 15 amino acids. Germline V gene data show CDR1 as SGHTA and CDR2 as FQGNSA.

CDR3 coding DNA: TGTGCCAGCAGCTTAGGGAAGGGGGTAGAAGAGACCCAGTACTTC. Protein sequence: CASSLGKGVEETQYF. The V gene is TRBV7-9, the J gene TRBJ2-5, with D maybe TRBD1 (6 bases). Germline CDR1 reads SEHNR; CDR2 reads FQNEAQ (reference sequence). The CDR3 covers 15 residues. V was clipped by 1 base and J by 3 bases, with 12 bases between them.

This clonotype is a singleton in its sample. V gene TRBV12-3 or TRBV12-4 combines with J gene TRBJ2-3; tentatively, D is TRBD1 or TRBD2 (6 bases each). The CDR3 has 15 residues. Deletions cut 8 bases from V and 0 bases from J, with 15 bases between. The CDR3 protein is CASRTPGASTDTQYF. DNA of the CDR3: TGTGCCAGCCGCACGCCGGGGGCAAGCACAGATACGCAGTATTTT.

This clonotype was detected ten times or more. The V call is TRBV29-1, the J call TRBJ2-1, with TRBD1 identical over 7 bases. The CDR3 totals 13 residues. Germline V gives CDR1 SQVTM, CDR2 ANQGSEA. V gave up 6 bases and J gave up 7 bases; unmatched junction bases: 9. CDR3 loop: CSVQRQGRNEQFF. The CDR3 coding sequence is TGCAGCGTCCAAAGACAGGGAAGAAATGAGCAGTTCTTC.

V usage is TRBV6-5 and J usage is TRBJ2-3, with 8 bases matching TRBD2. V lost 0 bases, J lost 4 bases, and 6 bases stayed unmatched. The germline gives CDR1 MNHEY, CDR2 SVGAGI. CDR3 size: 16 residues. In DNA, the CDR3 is TGTGCCAGCAGTTACTCGACGGGGGGGCTCTCAGATACGCAGTATTTT. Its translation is CASSYSTGGLSDTQYF.

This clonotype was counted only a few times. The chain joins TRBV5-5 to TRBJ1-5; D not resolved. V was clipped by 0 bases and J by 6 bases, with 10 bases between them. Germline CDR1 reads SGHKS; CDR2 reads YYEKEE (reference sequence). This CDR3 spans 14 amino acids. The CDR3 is CASSLERGPQPQHF. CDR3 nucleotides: TGTGCCAGCAGCTTGGAAAGAGGGCCTCAGCCCCAGCATTTT.

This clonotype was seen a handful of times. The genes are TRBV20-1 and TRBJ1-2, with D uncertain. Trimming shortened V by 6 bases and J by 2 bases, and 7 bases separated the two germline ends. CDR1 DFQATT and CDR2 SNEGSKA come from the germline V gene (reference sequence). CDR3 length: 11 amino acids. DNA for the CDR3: TGCAGTGCAGGCGACAACTATGGCTACACCTTC. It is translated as CSAGDNYGYTF.

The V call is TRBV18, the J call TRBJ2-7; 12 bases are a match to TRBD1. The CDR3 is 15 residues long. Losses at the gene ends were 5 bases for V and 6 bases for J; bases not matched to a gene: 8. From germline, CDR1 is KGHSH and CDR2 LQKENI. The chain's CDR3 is CASSYGTGGAGEQYF. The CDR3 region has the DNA TGTGCCAGCTCATATGGGACAGGGGGCGCGGGCGAGCAGTACTTC.